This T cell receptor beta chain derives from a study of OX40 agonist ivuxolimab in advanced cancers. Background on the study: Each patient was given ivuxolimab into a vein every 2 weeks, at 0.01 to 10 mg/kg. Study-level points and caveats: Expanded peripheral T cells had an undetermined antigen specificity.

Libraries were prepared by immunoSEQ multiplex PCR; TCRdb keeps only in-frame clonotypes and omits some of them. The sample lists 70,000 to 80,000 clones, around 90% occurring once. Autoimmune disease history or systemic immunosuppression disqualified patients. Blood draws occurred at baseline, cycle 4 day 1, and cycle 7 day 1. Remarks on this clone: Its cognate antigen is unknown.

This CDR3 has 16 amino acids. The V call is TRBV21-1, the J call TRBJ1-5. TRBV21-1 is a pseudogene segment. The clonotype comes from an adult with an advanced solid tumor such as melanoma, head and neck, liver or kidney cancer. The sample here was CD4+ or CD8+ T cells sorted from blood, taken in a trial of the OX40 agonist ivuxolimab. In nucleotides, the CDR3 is TGTGCCAGCAGGTTTCCTAAGGGGTTACGGGGTCAGCCCCAGCATTTT. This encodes CASRFPKGLRGQPQHF.